The clone carrying this T cell receptor beta chain has just a few counts. Its matching antigen is unknown. A single record per CDR3 protein comes from TCRdb applying MiXCR to the 5' RACE reads. In the table there are more than 350,000 distinct CDR3 sequences, 11% of which are singletons. CDR3 length equals 12 residues. Germline V gene sequence: CDR1 KGHDR, CDR2 SFDVKD. The ends were cut back, 9 bases at V and 4 bases at J, with 9 bases in the middle. This sample stems from a study of T cells after yellow fever vaccination. General study findings and limits: Abundant clonotypes from the bulk population could have been carried over as contaminants into FACS-sorted repertoires.

The specimen comprised PBMCs, sampled on the day of the first yellow fever vaccination. The chain joins TRBV24-1 to TRBJ2-1; no firm D call. The receptor comes from a man aged 18 to 29 who received the YFV17D yellow fever vaccine. The CDR3 bases are TGTGCCACCCAAGACCCTTACAATGAGCAGTTCTTC. Protein sequence: CATQDPYNEQFF.